The 5 T cell receptor beta chains given below trace back to one sample, sequenced in a study of blood T cell repertoires in COVID-19. Sequenced by immunoSEQ multiplex PCR; TCRdb stores in-frame clones only, minus some. The table shows about 220,000 clones, with 65% to 85% occurring only once. Material for sequencing was peripheral blood. The receptor set was obtained from a human donor in a cohort sampled during active COVID-19.

The chain employs TRBV28 and TRBJ1-1; tentative D call: TRBD1 (5 bases). Per germline, CDR1 MDHEN and CDR2 SYDVKM. The length of the CDR3 is 12 residues. V lost 5 bases and J 7 bases, leaving 11 bases between the germline ends. Here the CDR3 DNA reads TGTGCCAGCAGTCCCTTGGGGGGTGAAGCTTTCTTT. Encoded protein: CASSPLGGEAFF.

CDR3 sequence reads: CASSQEVAGGFLTGELFF. DNA for the CDR3: TGCGCCAGCAGCCAAGAAGTGGCAGGGGGATTTCTAACCGGGGAGCTGTTTTTT. The chain uses TRBV4-3 and TRBJ2-2; 7 nucleotides line up with TRBD1. This CDR3 region has 18 residues. CDR1 and CDR2 from the germline V gene are LGHNA and YSLEER. V was pared by 0 bases and J by 5 bases, with 12 bases of the junction left unmatched.

The chain links TRBV6-1 to TRBJ2-3; TRBD2 matches 10 bases. This CDR3 is built from 15 residues. The V gene's germline CDR1 is MNHNS and CDR2 SASEGT. Trimming took 3 bases from V and 5 from J; bases not matched to a gene: 5. The CDR3 sequence is CASSDASGSIDTQYF. Here the CDR3 DNA reads TGTGCCAGCAGTGACGCTAGCGGGAGTATAGATACGCAGTATTTT.

Here the CDR3 DNA reads TGTGCCAGCAGTTTAACGGGCACAGGGGGGAATGAAAAACTGTTTTTT. Translation: CASSLTGTGGNEKLFF. The V gene is TRBV28, the J gene TRBJ1-4; 8 nucleotides agree with TRBD1. V lost 2 bases, J lost 5 bases, and 7 bases stayed unmatched. Germline V gene sequence: CDR1 MDHEN, CDR2 SYDVKM. The CDR3 extends over 16 amino acids.

V and J are TRBV19 and TRBJ1-1, with D possibly TRBD1 on 6 matching bases. Deletions cut 1 base from V and 7 bases from J, with 13 bases between. The CDR3 is 14 amino acids. The germline CDR1 and CDR2 sequences are LNHDA and SQIVND (reference sequence). This CDR3 reads CASSIVGRGGEAFF. CDR3 bases: TGTGCCAGTAGTATAGTAGGCAGGGGCGGTGAAGCTTTCTTT.